Shown below are 9 T cell receptor beta chains from a single sample sequenced in a study of blood T cell repertoires in COVID-19. Using immunoSEQ multiplex PCR, the repertoire was profiled, and TCRdb retains in-frame clones only, with some absent. The profile covers 95,000 to 110,000 clones, with around 90% appearing a single time and approximately 5% taken by the ten largest. Sequencing was carried out using peripheral blood. These TCRs come from a man aged 35 to 55 with active or convalescent COVID-19.

V usage is TRBV29-1 and J usage is TRBJ2-5, with D perhaps matching TRBD2 (6 bases). This CDR3 has 13 residues. V was clipped by 6 bases and J by 1 base, with 12 bases between them. Germline lookup yields CDR1 SQVTM and CDR2 ANQGSEA. The CDR3 nucleotides are TGCAGCGTACGTAGCGGCTTCCAAGAGACCCAGTACTTC. This sequence encodes CSVRSGFQETQYF.

The J gene is TRBJ1-4, the V gene TRBV18; 9 positions agree with TRBD1. V lost 0 bases and J lost 10; bases outside the gene matches: 0. Per the germline V gene, CDR1 is KGHSH and CDR2 is LQKENI. The CDR3 runs 13 residues. The CDR3: CASSPPGQGKLFF. The CDR3 DNA sequence: TGTGCCAGCTCACCACCGGGACAGGGAAAACTGTTTTTT.

The V gene is TRBV5-1, the J gene TRBJ2-2, with 8 positions matching TRBD1. Looked up from germline, CDR1 is SGHRS and CDR2 is YFSETQ. J lost 0 bases, V lost 3 bases, and 4 bases had no gene match. This CDR3 contains 16 residues. The CDR3 DNA sequence: TGCGCCAGCAGCTACAGGGGGGAAACGAACACCGGGGAGCTGTTTTTT. This codes for CASSYRGETNTGELFF.

The chain employs TRBV5-1 and TRBJ2-3; 15 bases agree with TRBD2. Germline V gene lookup returns CDR1 SGHRS and CDR2 YFSETQ. V shed 2 bases, J shed 3 bases, and the junction held 4 bases outside the gene matches. There are 17 residues in the CDR3. CDR3 nucleotides: TGCGCCAGCAGCTTCGGACTAGCGGGAGGGTTTACAGATACGCAGTATTTT. Residues: CASSFGLAGGFTDTQYF. The full variable domain, completed using reference TRBV5-1 and TRBJ2-3, is KAGVTQTPRYLIKTRGQQVTLSCSPISGHRSVSWYQQTPGQGLQFLFEYFSETQRNKGNFPGRFSGRQFSNSRSEMNVSTLELGDSALYLCASSFGLAGGFTDTQYFGPGTRLTVL.

This chain joins TRBV6-5 and TRBJ2-2; D is unclear. The V gene's germline CDR1 is MNHEY and CDR2 SVGAGI. The V end lost 8 bases, the J end lost 6 bases, and 7 bases lay between the germline ends. The length of the CDR3 is 11 residues. This CDR3 is CASRFAGELFF. The CDR3 region has the DNA TGTGCCAGCCGGTTCGCCGGGGAGCTGTTTTTT.

This chain joins TRBV6-5 and TRBJ1-2; D call uncertain. Looked up from germline, CDR1 is MNHEY and CDR2 is SVGAGI. Deletions cut 5 bases from V and 4 bases from J, with 5 bases between. This CDR3 spans 11 amino acids. The CDR3 is CASSPVYGYTF. In DNA form, the CDR3 reads TGTGCCAGCAGTCCCGTCTATGGCTACACCTTC.

This chain connects TRBV7-9 to TRBJ1-4, with D hard to call. This CDR3 contains 14 residues. Trimming cost V 3 bases and J 3 bases, with 8 bases left between them. CDR1 and CDR2 from the germline V gene are SEHNR and FQNEAQ (reference sequence). CDR3 nucleotide sequence: TGTGCCAGCAGCTTCACGGGTTCTAATGAAAAACTGTTTTTT. Its protein product is CASSFTGSNEKLFF.

This clone showed up just once. J is TRBJ2-2 and V is TRBV5-6, with TRBD2 matching 12 bases. Per germline, CDR1 SGHDT and CDR2 YYEEEE. The CDR3 length is 17 residues. The V and J ends lost 1 base and 4 bases, in that order; junction bases with no gene match: 5. The CDR3 sequence: CASSLTSGRSGTGELFF. In DNA, the CDR3 is TGTGCCAGCAGCTTGACTAGCGGGAGGTCAGGCACCGGGGAGCTGTTTTTT.

The V and J genes are TRBV2 and TRBJ2-1; 7 positions match TRBD2. The CDR3 runs to 12 residues. The V gene's germline CDR1 is SNHLY and CDR2 FYNNEI. Unmatched junction bases numbered 1, after V lost 6 bases and J lost 5 bases. The CDR3 bases are TGTGCCAGCAGGCTAGCGGACAATGAGCAGTTCTTC. Translated, it gives CASRLADNEQFF.